This is a list of T cell receptor beta chains from one sample in a study of memory CD4+ T cells and cytomegalovirus serostatus. Only in-frame clones appear in the TCRdb table, and some are missing; sequencing was by immunoSEQ multiplex PCR. The sample has about 56,000 clones, over 70% seen once. Sequenced: memory CD4+ T cells from blood. Receptors originate from an adult in good health and CMV-seropositive. The CDR3 runs from the conserved cysteine through the conserved F or W. A D gene is named only where the DNA matches it firmly. A clone size is listed for some rows: how often the clone was seen (once, few, many), or a class if it is expanded.

J	V	D	size	DNA	CDR3
TRBJ2-3	TRBV30	NA	few	TGTGCCTGGAGGCTCGGGGCGGGGATAGATACGCAGTATTTT	CAWRLGAGIDTQYF
TRBJ2-1	TRBV5-1	TRBD2	NA	TGCGCCAGCAGCTTGGATGGACTAGCCAATGAGCAGTTCTTC	CASSLDGLANEQFF
TRBJ1-5	TRBV10-1	NA	few	TGCGCCAGCAGTGGACATCCCTCGGAGGCCCAGCATTTT	CASSGHPSEAQHF
TRBJ2-1	TRBV7-8	NA	few	TGTGCCAGCAGCTTACAAGGGGCGGCTTTCTCCGGGTTCTTC	CASSLQGAAFSGFF
TRBJ2-1	TRBV6-1	NA	medium-sized	TGTGCCAGCAGTGAACCGAATGAGCAGTTCTTC	CASSEPNEQFF
TRBJ2-7	TRBV28	NA	NA	TGTGCCAGCAGTTTAATTGGGCCTCCATACGAGCAGTACTTC	CASSLIGPPYEQYF
TRBJ1-5	TRBV21-1	NA	NA	TGTGCCAGCAGGGACGACAGGAGCAATCAGCCCCAGCATTTT	CASRDDRSNQPQHF
TRBJ2-1	TRBV7-9	TRBD2	NA	TGTGCCAGCAGCCCCGGGACTAGTACCAATGAGCAGTTCTTC	CASSPGTSTNEQFF
TRBJ2-1	TRBV13	NA	NA	TGTGCCAGTATCTCGGGGCAAAACAATGAGCAGTTCTTC	CASISGQNNEQFF
TRBJ1-3	TRBV18	NA	NA	TGTGCCAGCTCACCACCCTTAACGAGCTCTGGAAACACCATATATTTT	CASSPPLTSSGNTIYF
TRBJ2-5	TRBV5-8	NA	NA	TGTGCCAGCAGCCCTGGCGGCCGGGTGGAGACCCAGTACTTC	CASSPGGRVETQYF
TRBJ2-1	TRBV7-2	TRBD2	once	TGTGCCAGCAGCTTAGAGCTGGGACTAGCGGAACACAATGAGCAGTTCTTC	CASSLELGLAEHNEQFF
TRBJ1-1	TRBV29-1	NA	few	TGCAGCGTTGAAGATAGGCGTCTTGAAGCTTTCTTT	CSVEDRRLEAFF